This is a list of T cell receptor beta chains from one sample in a study of shared clonotypes between healthy human individuals. The assay was immunoSEQ multiplex PCR, and TCRdb's table has in-frame clones only and misses some. Of a few million clones in the sample, more than 85% are singletons; the top ten hold 0.3% to 0.4%. The sample comprised naive CD4+ T cells from PBMCs. Source of these receptors: a young man in good health. Some clones in this sample may be carry-over from other donors' samples. The CDR3 runs from the conserved cysteine through the conserved F or W. A D gene is named only where the DNA matches it firmly. Some rows mark clone size as missing; the rest say once, few, many or name a class of expanded clone.

TRBV27,-,TRBJ1-5,-,CASSPLGRQSNNQPQHF,TGTGCCAGCAGTCCTTTGGGGAGGCAGTCCAACAATCAGCCCCAGCATTTT
TRBV30,-,TRBJ1-6,-,CAWIWGQGNYNSPLHF,TGTGCCTGGATCTGGGGCCAGGGCAACTATAATTCACCCCTCCACTTT
TRBV5-4,-,TRBJ1-5,-,CASSSFGQPQHF,TGTGCCAGCAGCTCCTTCGGGCAGCCCCAGCATTTT
TRBV5-4,TRBD2,TRBJ2-3,-,CASSPDGGLATDTQYF,TGTGCCAGCAGCCCAGACGGAGGACTAGCGACAGATACGCAGTATTTT
TRBV28,-,TRBJ1-4,-,CASTRVGTNEKLFF,TGTGCCAGCACCCGGGTCGGCACTAATGAAAAACTGTTTTTT
TRBV7-9,TRBD1,TRBJ2-7,-,CASSPQGAGTTYEQYF,TGTGCCAGCAGTCCTCAGGGGGCTGGAACTACTTACGAGCAGTACTTC
TRBV18,-,TRBJ2-5,-,CASLDPGQETQYF,TGTGCCAGCTTGGATCCTGGGCAAGAGACCCAGTACTTC
TRBV5-5,-,TRBJ2-7,-,CASSPRRTSYEQYF,TGTGCCAGCAGCCCCCGCAGAACCTCCTACGAGCAGTACTTC
TRBV4-1,TRBD1,TRBJ1-4,-,CASSRGTGALSTNEKLFF,TGCGCCAGCAGCCGCGGGACAGGGGCCCTGTCAACTAATGAAAAACTGTTTTTT
TRBV5-1,-,TRBJ1-1,-,CASSLTATNTEAFF,TGCGCCAGCAGCCTTACAGCAACGAACACTGAAGCTTTCTTT
TRBV7-9,TRBD2,TRBJ2-5,-,CASSHSSGSQETQYF,TGTGCCAGCAGCCACTCGAGCGGGAGCCAAGAGACCCAGTACTTC
TRBV5-1,-,TRBJ1-1,-,CASTLAGLGNTEAFF,TGCGCCAGCACCCTTGCGGGACTTGGGAACACTGAAGCTTTCTTT
TRBV7-9,-,TRBJ2-7,-,CASSLALRPEQYF,TGTGCCAGCAGCTTAGCCCTCAGGCCAGAGCAGTACTTC
TRBV11-2,-,TRBJ1-4,-,CASSLLGADINEKLFF,TGTGCCAGCAGCTTATTAGGGGCCGATATTAATGAAAAACTGTTTTTT
TRBV28,TRBD1,TRBJ2-7,-,CASTTGTGTAEQYF,TGTGCCAGCACCACCGGGACAGGGACAGCCGAGCAGTACTTC
TRBV6-5,TRBD1,TRBJ2-2,-,CASSWDRDTGELFF,TGTGCCAGCAGTTGGGACAGGGACACCGGGGAGCTGTTTTTT
TRBV5-1,TRBD2,TRBJ2-7,-,CASKIRLAAYEQYF,TGCGCCAGCAAGATCCGACTAGCGGCCTACGAGCAGTACTTC
TRBV9,-,TRBJ2-2,-,CASSGRGNTGELFF,TGTGCCAGCAGCGGTCGGGGGAACACCGGGGAGCTGTTTTTT
TRBV7-8,-,TRBJ1-5,-,CASSAYRALQPQHF,TGTGCCAGCAGCGCCTACAGGGCCCTTCAGCCCCAGCATTTT
TRBV19,-,TRBJ1-5,few,CASSPDRLQPQHF,TGTGCCAGTAGTCCGGACCGATTACAGCCCCAGCATTTT
TRBV11-2,-,TRBJ2-1,-,CASSLERGRLQFF,TGTGCCAGCAGCTTAGAGAGAGGCCGACTGCAGTTCTTC
TRBV9,TRBD1,TRBJ2-5,-,CASSVILGQQETQYF,TGTGCCAGCAGCGTAATTCTGGGACAGCAAGAGACCCAGTACTTC
TRBV19,TRBD1,TRBJ2-1,-,CASSIDRGSYNEQFF,TGTGCCAGTAGTATAGACAGGGGGTCCTACAATGAGCAGTTCTTC
TRBV11-2,TRBD2,TRBJ2-3,-,CASSPGLLTQYF,TGTGCCAGCAGCCCGGGACTACTTACGCAGTATTTT
TRBV4-3,TRBD2,TRBJ2-1,-,CASSQGQTSGLHLGEQFF,TGCGCCAGCAGCCAAGGGCAGACTAGCGGCCTACATCTGGGTGAGCAGTTCTTC
TRBV28,TRBD2,TRBJ2-2,-,CASSHPGLAPNTGELFF,TGTGCCAGCAGTCATCCCGGACTAGCGCCTAACACCGGGGAGCTGTTTTTT
TRBV28,TRBD2,TRBJ2-7,-,CASTRLAGAPEQYF,TGTGCCAGCACCAGACTAGCGGGAGCCCCCGAGCAGTACTTC
TRBV5-6,-,TRBJ2-1,-,CASSPFRLGYGTEQFF,TGTGCCAGCAGCCCTTTCCGATTGGGTTACGGAACTGAGCAGTTCTTC
TRBV28,-,TRBJ2-7,-,CASSSNDRRYYEQYF,TGTGCCAGCAGTTCAAACGACAGGAGATACTACGAGCAGTACTTC
TRBV5-1,-,TRBJ2-1,-,CASSRGNYNEQFF,TGCGCCAGCAGCCGGGGGAACTACAATGAGCAGTTCTTC
TRBV13,TRBD2,TRBJ2-1,-,CASSLVPTLAGGKNNEQFF,TGTGCCAGCAGCTTAGTCCCAACACTAGCGGGAGGTAAGAACAATGAGCAGTTCTTC
TRBV4-3,TRBD2,TRBJ2-3,once,CASRFGAGGPGDTQYF,TGCGCCAGCCGCTTTGGGGCGGGAGGGCCGGGAGATACGCAGTATTTT
TRBV2,-,TRBJ2-7,-,CASGADSYEQYF,TGTGCCAGCGGGGCAGATTCCTACGAGCAGTACTTC
TRBV7-2,-,TRBJ2-1,once,CASSLRRDNEQFF,TGTGCCAGCAGCTTACGCAGGGACAATGAGCAGTTCTTC
TRBV21-1,-,TRBJ1-2,-,CASSKGTKDRVYYGYTF,TGTGCCAGCAGCAAAGGGACCAAGGACAGGGTTTACTATGGCTACACCTTC
TRBV7-2,-,TRBJ2-7,-,CASSWVGAEQYF,TGTGCCAGCAGCTGGGTGGGCGCCGAGCAGTACTTC
TRBV19,TRBD2,TRBJ2-1,-,CASSMAGGPAVEQFF,TGTGCCAGTAGTATGGCGGGAGGGCCTGCTGTTGAGCAGTTCTTC
TRBV6-1,-,TRBJ2-7,-,CASSEVAESSGEQYF,TGTGCCAGCAGTGAAGTAGCGGAGTCATCGGGGGAGCAGTACTTC
TRBV7-3,-,TRBJ2-1,-,CASSLTGALNEQFF,TGTGCCAGCAGCTTAACGGGAGCCCTCAATGAGCAGTTCTTC
TRBV29-1,-,TRBJ1-1,-,CSGGRGTEAFF,TGCAGCGGCGGGCGGGGGACTGAAGCTTTCTTT
TRBV30,-,TRBJ1-5,-,CAWSVLGRAVQPQHF,TGTGCCTGGAGTGTATTAGGGAGGGCTGTTCAGCCCCAGCATTTT
TRBV5-4,-,TRBJ2-1,-,CASSLFGGSVNEQFF,TGTGCCAGCAGCTTGTTTGGCGGTTCTGTCAATGAGCAGTTCTTC
TRBV19,-,TRBJ2-7,-,CASSTRLGGRNEQYF,TGTGCCAGTAGTACCCGGTTGGGGGGAAGGAACGAGCAGTACTTC
TRBV5-5,TRBD1,TRBJ2-7,-,CASSLTGQVAYEQYF,TGTGCCAGCAGCTTGACGGGACAGGTGGCCTACGAGCAGTACTTC
TRBV5-1,TRBD2,TRBJ2-5,once,CASSPTRGGRGETQYF,TGCGCCAGCAGCCCCACCCGCGGGGGGCGCGGGGAGACCCAGTACTTC
TRBV5-1,-,TRBJ2-6,-,CASSDGGGANVLTF,TGCGCCAGCAGCGATGGGGGCGGGGCCAACGTCCTGACTTTC
TRBV27,TRBD2,TRBJ2-3,-,CASSFGGAVTDTQYF,TGTGCCAGCAGTTTCGGGGGGGCAGTGACAGATACGCAGTATTTT
TRBV19,TRBD1,TRBJ2-1,-,CASQDRDHEQFF,TGTGCCAGCCAGGACAGGGACCATGAGCAGTTCTTC
TRBV5-1,-,TRBJ2-4,-,CASSVGGSAKNIQYF,TGCGCCAGCAGCGTGGGAGGATCGGCCAAAAACATTCAGTACTTC
TRBV6-1,TRBD1,TRBJ2-3,-,CASGTGPDTQYF,TGTGCCAGTGGGACAGGCCCAGATACGCAGTATTTT
TRBV10-1,TRBD1,TRBJ2-1,-,CASSSGGQGVRSEQFF,TGCGCCAGCAGCTCAGGGGGCCAGGGGGTAAGATCTGAGCAGTTCTTC
TRBV30,TRBD2,TRBJ2-1,once,CAWLAGAYEQFF,TGTGCCTGGTTAGCGGGAGCGTATGAGCAGTTCTTC
TRBV4-2,-,TRBJ1-4,-,CASSQVSPTNEKLFF,TGTGCCAGCAGCCAAGTTAGCCCAACTAATGAAAAACTGTTTTTT
TRBV29-1,-,TRBJ2-3,-,CSGYSPPTQYF,TGCAGCGGCTATAGCCCCCCCACGCAGTATTTT
TRBV7-2,TRBD2,TRBJ2-3,-,CASSLVAGAADTQYF,TGTGCCAGCAGCTTAGTAGCGGGAGCCGCAGATACGCAGTATTTT
TRBV6-1,-,TRBJ2-4,-,CASSEVSLGVDKNIQYF,TGTGCCAGCAGTGAAGTCTCGTTGGGAGTTGACAAAAACATTCAGTACTTC
TRBV5-1,-,TRBJ1-1,-,CASSLAAGAEAFF,TGCGCCAGCAGCTTGGCCGCAGGCGCTGAAGCTTTCTTT
TRBV2,TRBD2,TRBJ2-7,-,CASRQGLAGGFYEQYF,TGTGCCAGCAGGCAAGGACTAGCGGGAGGTTTCTACGAGCAGTACTTC
TRBV4-3,-,TRBJ1-2,-,CASSLRRTSDYGYTF,TGCGCCAGCAGCCTTCGGAGGACCTCTGACTATGGCTACACCTTC
TRBV5-6,-,TRBJ2-5,-,CASSRGQVRQETQYF,TGTGCCAGCAGCCGCGGACAAGTGAGACAAGAGACCCAGTACTTC